One and the same sample provided the 12 T cell receptor beta chains below, sequenced in a study of T cell repertoires in cytomegalovirus infection. Via MiXCR, TCRdb re-called the reads, giving one row per CDR3 protein. The table lists a few hundred thousand distinct CDR3 sequences, around 15% of them singletons, with around 9% in the top ten. Sequencing was performed on PBMCs. These receptor sequences come from a human donor in good health (CMV status not recorded). Some clones in this sample may be carry-over from other donors' samples.

V and J are TRBV9 and TRBJ1-1; D might be TRBD1 (5 bases). The length of the CDR3 is 15 residues. Germline lookup yields CDR1 SGDLS and CDR2 YYNGEE. With 4 bases removed from V and 2 bases from J, the gap between germline ends came to 15 bases. The CDR3 spells CASSPPGAPNTEAFF. Written as DNA, the CDR3 is TGTGCCAGCAGCCCTCCTGGGGCCCCAAACACTGAAGCTTTCTTT.

This clonotype showed up just a few times. This sequence joins TRBV15 and TRBJ2-7, with TRBD1 matching over 7 bases. The germline V gene has CDR1 LNHNV and CDR2 YYDKDF (reference sequence). The junction had 10 bases not matched to a gene; V was cut back by 0 bases and J by 8 bases. The CDR3 sequence is 15 residues long. The CDR3 sequence is CATSRDGGQLVKQYF. The CDR3 region has the DNA TGTGCCACCAGCAGAGATGGGGGACAGCTAGTCAAGCAGTACTTC.

Ten or more counts support this clonotype. The chain carries TRBV7-6 and TRBJ2-5, with 12 bases aligning to TRBD2. V shed 2 bases, J shed 4 bases, and the junction held 5 bases outside the gene matches. Germline V gene data show CDR1 as SGHVS and CDR2 as FNYEAQ. The CDR3 has 16 residues. CDR3 residues: CASSLRLAGGRETQYF. The CDR3 DNA reads TGTGCCAGCAGCTTACGTCTAGCGGGAGGGCGAGAGACCCAGTACTTC.

This clonotype has at least ten counts. The rearrangement joins TRBV7-8 to TRBJ1-1; TRBD1 is a possible D gene (5 bases). V was shortened by 2 bases and J by 7 bases, with 11 bases between the two germline ends. CDR1 is SGHVS, CDR2 FQNEAQ, per germline. This CDR3 spans 13 amino acids. Here the CDR3 DNA reads TGTGCCAGCAGCTTATCCGGCAGGGTTGAAGCTTTCTTT. Translating it yields CASSLSGRVEAFF.

The sample holds many counts of this clonotype. The genes are TRBV28 and TRBJ1-3, with D possibly TRBD1 on 6 matching bases. The V end lost 4 bases, the J end lost 4 bases, and 23 bases lay between the germline ends. Germline CDR1 is MDHEN and CDR2 is SYDVKM. The CDR3 contains 18 residues. The CDR3 nucleotides are TGTGCCAGCAGTTCCCCCACGGGGGCAGCAGCCTACGGAAACACCATATATTTT. It yields the protein CASSSPTGAAAYGNTIYF. Looking up the rest from reference TRBV28 and TRBJ1-3 gives the full variable domain: DVKVTQSSRYLVKRTGEKVFLECVQDMDHENMFWYRQDPGLGLRLIYFSYDVKMKEKGDIPEGYSVSREKKERFSLILESASTNQTSMYLCASSSPTGAAAYGNTIYFGEGSWLTVV.

Ten or more counts support this clonotype. The rearrangement joins TRBV28 to TRBJ1-2; D is unclear. Germline V gene lookup returns CDR1 MDHEN and CDR2 SYDVKM. The CDR3 loop spans 15 amino acids. Trimming took off 5 bases at V and 4 bases at J, with 17 bases between the two ends. CDR3 residues: CASSAPIRMVYGYTF. For the CDR3, the DNA is TGTGCCAGCAGTGCCCCGATTAGGATGGTCTATGGCTACACCTTC.

This clonotype has ten or more counts. This chain connects TRBV28 to TRBJ2-2; the match to TRBD2 covers 7 bases. This CDR3 has 13 amino acids. The junction had 4 bases not matched to a gene; V was cut back by 8 bases and J by 4 bases. CDR1 and CDR2 from the germline V gene are MDHEN and SYDVKM. The CDR3 is CASASGGTGELFF. The CDR3 DNA reads as TGTGCCAGCGCCTCGGGAGGCACCGGGGAGCTGTTTTTT. The full variable domain, with the rest looked up from reference TRBV28 and TRBJ2-2, is DVKVTQSSRYLVKRTGEKVFLECVQDMDHENMFWYRQDPGLGLRLIYFSYDVKMKEKGDIPEGYSVSREKKERFSLILESASTNQTSMYLCASASGGTGELFFGEGSRLTVL.

This clonotype has a count of ten or more. This chain links TRBV4-3 with TRBJ1-6; no reliable D call. Germline CDR1 and CDR2: LGHNA and YSLEER. The V and J ends lost 0 bases and 10 bases respectively, with 7 bases between them. This CDR3 region has 13 residues. This chain's CDR3 is CASSQDDESPLHF. CDR3 DNA: TGCGCCAGCAGCCAAGATGATGAATCACCCCTCCACTTT.

The chain recombines TRBV20-1 with TRBJ2-7; 9 bases match TRBD1. Germline V gene sequence: CDR1 DFQATT, CDR2 SNEGSKA (reference sequence). The CDR3 spans 14 residues. Losses at the gene ends were 7 bases for V and 5 bases for J; bases not matched to a gene: 12. For the CDR3, the DNA is TGCAGTGTACCCGGGACAGGGCGGTCCCACGAGCAGTACTTC. This translates into CSVPGTGRSHEQYF.

This clonotype was detected ten times or more. CDR3 coding DNA: TGTGCCAGCAGCCCCTTCCGGGCGCGGGGTGAAGCTTTCTTT. Residues: CASSPFRARGEAFF. V and J are TRBV7-2 and TRBJ1-1; D not certain. The CDR3 totals 14 residues. The V gene lost 5 bases and the J gene lost 7 bases, with 17 bases spanning the gap. Germline lookup yields CDR1 SGHTA and CDR2 FQGNSA.

The chain joins TRBV12-3 or TRBV12-4 to TRBJ2-2, with TRBD2 identical over 13 bases. The CDR3 length is 17 residues. With 4 bases clipped from V and 7 bases from J, the junction kept 9 bases outside the gene matches. CDR3 DNA sequence: TGTGCCAGCAGTTCCCCGGGACTAGCGGGGTTCGGCGGGGAGCTGTTTTTT. Its translation is CASSSPGLAGFGGELFF.

The rearrangement joins TRBV4-1 to TRBJ1-1, with D maybe TRBD1 (5 bases). Germline CDR1 and CDR2: MGHRA and YSYEKL. Trimming took off 0 bases at V and 4 bases at J, with 9 bases between the two ends. The CDR3 runs to 14 residues. The CDR3 DNA reads as TGCGCCAGCAGCCAAGATCAGGGTGTCACTGAAGCTTTCTTT. Its translation: CASSQDQGVTEAFF.